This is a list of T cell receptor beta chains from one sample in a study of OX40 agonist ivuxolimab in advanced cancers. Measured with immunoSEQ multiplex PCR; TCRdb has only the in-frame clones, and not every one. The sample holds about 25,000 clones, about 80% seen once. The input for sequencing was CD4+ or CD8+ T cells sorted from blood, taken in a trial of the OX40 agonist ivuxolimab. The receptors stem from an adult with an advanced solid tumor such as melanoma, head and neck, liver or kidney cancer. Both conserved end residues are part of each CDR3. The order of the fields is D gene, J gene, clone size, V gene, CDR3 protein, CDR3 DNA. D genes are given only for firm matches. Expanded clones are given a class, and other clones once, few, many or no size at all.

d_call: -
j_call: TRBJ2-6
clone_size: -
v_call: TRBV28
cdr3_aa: CASSSLATAKGANVLTF
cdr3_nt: TGTGCCAGCAGTTCCTTAGCTACGGCTAAAGGGGCCAACGTCCTGACTTTC

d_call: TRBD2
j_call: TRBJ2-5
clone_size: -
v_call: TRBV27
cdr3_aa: CASSEWTSGTQYF
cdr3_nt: TGTGCCAGCAGTGAATGGACTAGTGGGACCCAGTACTTC

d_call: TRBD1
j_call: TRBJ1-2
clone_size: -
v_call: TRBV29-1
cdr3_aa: CSVEDGGTGEGGYTF
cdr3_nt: TGCAGCGTTGAAGACGGCGGGACAGGGGAAGGAGGCTACACCTTC

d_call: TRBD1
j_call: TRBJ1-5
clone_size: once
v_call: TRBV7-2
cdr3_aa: CASSSGTGNQPQHF
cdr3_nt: TGTGCCAGCAGTTCCGGGACAGGGAATCAGCCCCAGCATTTT

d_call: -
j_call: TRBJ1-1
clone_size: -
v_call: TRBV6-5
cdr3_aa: CASSYSQGPYTEAFF
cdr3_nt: TGTGCCAGCAGTTACTCTCAGGGGCCCTACACTGAAGCTTTCTTT

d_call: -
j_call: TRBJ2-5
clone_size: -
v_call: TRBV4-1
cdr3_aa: CASSQTISPQETQYF
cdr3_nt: TGCGCCAGCAGCCAAACTATTTCCCCCCAAGAGACCCAGTACTTC

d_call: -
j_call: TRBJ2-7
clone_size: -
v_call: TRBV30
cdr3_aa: CAWSVLIEGRAVRSYEQYF
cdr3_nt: TGTGCCTGGAGTGTACTAATCGAAGGACGGGCGGTGCGATCCTACGAGCAGTACTTC

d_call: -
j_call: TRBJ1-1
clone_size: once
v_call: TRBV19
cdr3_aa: CASSGGGGYGEAFF
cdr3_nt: TGTGCCAGTAGTGGGGGAGGAGGGTACGGTGAAGCTTTCTTT

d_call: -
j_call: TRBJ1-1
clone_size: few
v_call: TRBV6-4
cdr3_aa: CASSGTEAFF
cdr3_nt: TGTGCCAGCAGCGGCACTGAAGCTTTCTTT

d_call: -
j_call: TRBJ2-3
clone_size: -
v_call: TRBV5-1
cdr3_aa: CASSLVGTSTDTQYF
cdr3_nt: TGCGCCAGCAGCTTGGTGGGGACTAGCACAGATACGCAGTATTTT

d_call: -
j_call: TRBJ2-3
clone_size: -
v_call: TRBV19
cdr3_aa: CASSSGTFSTDTQYF
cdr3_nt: TGTGCCAGTAGTTCAGGGACATTCTCGACAGATACGCAGTATTTT

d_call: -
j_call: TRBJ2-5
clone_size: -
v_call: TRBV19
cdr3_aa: CASTQGTGLQETQYF
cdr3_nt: TGTGCCAGTACCCAAGGGACCGGATTACAAGAGACCCAGTACTTC

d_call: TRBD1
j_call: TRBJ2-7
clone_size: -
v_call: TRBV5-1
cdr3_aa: CASSLETGGYEQYF
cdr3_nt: TGCGCCAGCAGCTTGGAAACAGGGGGCTACGAGCAGTACTTC

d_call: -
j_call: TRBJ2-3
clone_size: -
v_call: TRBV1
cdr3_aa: CASSQASRDTQYF
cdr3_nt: TGCGCCAGCAGCCAAGCCAGCAGAGATACGCAGTATTTT

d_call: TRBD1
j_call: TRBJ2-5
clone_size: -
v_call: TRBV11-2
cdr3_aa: CASSAGGMGETQYF
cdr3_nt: TGTGCCAGCAGCGCAGGGGGCATGGGGGAGACCCAGTACTTC

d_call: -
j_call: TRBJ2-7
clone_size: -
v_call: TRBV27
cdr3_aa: CASSLGAAIYEQYF
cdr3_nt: TGTGCCAGCAGTTTAGGGGCAGCGATCTACGAGCAGTACTTC

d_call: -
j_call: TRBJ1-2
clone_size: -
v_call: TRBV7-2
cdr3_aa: CASSLVPGPNYGYTF
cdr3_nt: TGTGCCAGCAGCTTAGTCCCAGGCCCTAACTATGGCTACACCTTC